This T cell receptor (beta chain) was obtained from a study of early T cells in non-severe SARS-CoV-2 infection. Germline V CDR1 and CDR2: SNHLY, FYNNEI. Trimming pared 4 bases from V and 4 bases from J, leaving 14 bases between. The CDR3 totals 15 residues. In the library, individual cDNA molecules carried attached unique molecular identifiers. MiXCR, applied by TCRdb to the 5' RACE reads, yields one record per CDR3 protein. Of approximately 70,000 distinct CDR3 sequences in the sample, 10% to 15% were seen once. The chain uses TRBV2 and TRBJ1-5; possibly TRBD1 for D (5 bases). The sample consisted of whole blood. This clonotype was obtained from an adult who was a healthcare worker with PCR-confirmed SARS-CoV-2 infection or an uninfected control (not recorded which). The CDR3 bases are TGTGCCAGCAGTGGGGGGGTCACCAGGAATCAGCCCCAGCATTTT. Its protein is CASSGGVTRNQPQHF.